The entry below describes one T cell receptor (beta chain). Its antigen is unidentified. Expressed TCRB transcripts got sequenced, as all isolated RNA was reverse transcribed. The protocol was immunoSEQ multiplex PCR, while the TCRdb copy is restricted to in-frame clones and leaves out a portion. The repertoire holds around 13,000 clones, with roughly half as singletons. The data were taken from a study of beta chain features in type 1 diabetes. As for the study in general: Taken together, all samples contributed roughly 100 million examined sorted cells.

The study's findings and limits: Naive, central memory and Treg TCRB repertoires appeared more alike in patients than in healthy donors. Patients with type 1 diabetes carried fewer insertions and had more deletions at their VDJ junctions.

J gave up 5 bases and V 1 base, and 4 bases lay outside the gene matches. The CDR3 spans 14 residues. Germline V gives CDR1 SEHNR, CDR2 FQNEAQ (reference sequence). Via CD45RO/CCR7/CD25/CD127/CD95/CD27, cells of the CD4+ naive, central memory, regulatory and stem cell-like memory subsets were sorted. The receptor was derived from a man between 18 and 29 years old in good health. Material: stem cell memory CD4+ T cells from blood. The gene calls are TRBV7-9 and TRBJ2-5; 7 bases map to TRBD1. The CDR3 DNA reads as TGTGCCAGCAGCTTAGATACAGGGGTGGAGACCCAGTACTTC. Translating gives CASSLDTGVETQYF.